Shown below are 31 T cell receptor beta chains from a single sample sequenced in a study of blood T cells in healthy people across ages. A second PCR of about 6 to 11 cycles used a sample-barcoded 5' primer and a J-beta primer mix. Using its own MiXCR run on the 5' RACE reads, TCRdb lists one record per CDR3 protein. The sample carries 650,000 to 1,000,000 distinct CDR3 sequences, under 40% recorded once. Material: blood. These receptor sequences come from a man between 18 and 35 years old in good health.

V is TRBV20-1 and J is TRBJ1-4; tentatively, D is TRBD1 (5 bases). This CDR3 is 14 amino acids long. Germline CDR1 DFQATT, CDR2 SNEGSKA (reference sequence). Trimming took off 6 bases at V and 3 bases at J, with 14 bases between the two ends. Written as DNA, the CDR3 is TGCAGTGCCCCCCGGGGGAGGGCTAATGAAAAACTGTTTTTT. Translating gives CSAPRGRANEKLFF.

This clonotype turned up a few times. The chain links TRBV2 to TRBJ1-6; D call uncertain. Germline-derived CDR1 and CDR2 are SNHLY and FYNNEI. V lost 5 bases, J lost 2 bases, and 10 bases lay in between. The length of the CDR3 is 15 residues. The DNA for the CDR3 is TGTGCCAGCAGTACCTCAGATACCTATAATTCACCCCTCCACTTT. This translates into CASSTSDTYNSPLHF. The variable domain in full, completed from reference TRBV2 and TRBJ1-6, reads EPEVTQTPSHQVTQMGQEVILRCVPISNHLYFYWYRQILGQKVEFLVSFYNNEISEKSEIFDDQFSVERPDGSNFTLKIRSTKLEDSAMYFCASSTSDTYNSPLHFGNGTRLTVT.

The V and J genes are TRBV10-3 and TRBJ1-2, with D perhaps matching TRBD1 (5 bases). The CDR3 consists of 16 residues. V lost 10 bases to trimming and J lost 7 bases, with 28 bases between them. CDR1 and CDR2 from the germline V gene are ENHRY and SYGVKD. CDR3 residues: CATRTSETARIGGYTF. In DNA, the CDR3 is TGTGCCACTAGAACCAGTGAGACAGCGAGAATAGGTGGCTACACCTTC.

As regards this clonotype: A much larger clone is a single base away; this may be a read error. The rearrangement joins TRBV12-3 or TRBV12-4 to TRBJ1-4; a weak D match, TRBD1 (5 bases). V was trimmed by 6 bases and J by 7 bases, leaving 15 bases between them. The CDR3 runs to 14 residues. CDR3 in amino acids: CASRPGTGGEKLFF. CDR3 nucleotide sequence: TGTGCCAGCAGGCCCGGGACCGGCGGTGAAAAACTGTTTTTT.

The chain carries TRBV30 and TRBJ1-2; 9 bases align to TRBD1. The CDR3 is 13 residues long. Per germline, CDR1 GTSNPN and CDR2 SVGIG (reference sequence). Trimming removed 2 bases from V and 6 bases from J; junction bases left unmatched: 4. The CDR3: CAWSTGGANGYTF. Written as DNA, the CDR3 is TGTGCCTGGAGTACAGGGGGCGCGAATGGCTACACCTTC.

The table lists this clonotype with many counts. This chain joins TRBV29-1 and TRBJ2-5, with TRBD1 as a possible D gene (8 bases). The germline V gene has CDR1 SQVTM and CDR2 ANQGSEA. V dropped 5 bases and J dropped 4 bases, with 17 bases sitting between them. This CDR3 contains 14 residues. The CDR3 here is CSVPGRTGSETQYF. In nucleotides, the CDR3 is TGCAGCGTTCCCGGGAGGACAGGGTCAGAGACCCAGTACTTC. Based on the CDR3 plus reference TRBV29-1 and TRBJ2-5, the full variable domain is SAVISQKPSRDICQRGTSLTIQCQVDSQVTMMFWYRQQPGQSLTLIATANQGSEATYESGFVIDKFPISRPNLTFSTLTVSNMSPEDSSIYLCSVPGRTGSETQYFGPGTRLLVL.

This clonotype was counted a few times. The chain employs TRBV4-1 and TRBJ2-4, with 9 nucleotides matching TRBD2. CDR3 size: 17 residues. After removal of 0 bases from V and 1 base from J, the junction contained 4 bases not matched to a gene. Germline CDR1 MGHRA, CDR2 YSYEKL. CDR3: CASSQEGLAKAKNIQYF. In DNA, the CDR3 is TGCGCCAGCAGCCAAGAGGGACTAGCAAAGGCCAAAAACATTCAGTACTTC.

Worth noting for this clonotype: The germline gene is not matched at one end of the junction; a read error may be the cause. The chain links TRBV15 to TRBJ1-2; possibly TRBD1 for D (5 bases). The V gene's germline CDR1 is LNHNV and CDR2 YYDKDF (reference sequence). The CDR3 is 16 amino acids. CDR3 loop: CATSREPGRLNYGYTF. DNA of the CDR3: TGTGCCACCAGCCGAGAGCCAGGGCGCCTAAACTATGGCTACACCTTC.

The gene calls are TRBV5-4 and TRBJ1-4; D not resolved. The germline V and J ends were trimmed by 4 bases and 0 bases, with 10 bases remaining between them. The CDR3 sequence is 15 residues long. From germline, CDR1 is SGHNT and CDR2 YYREEE (reference sequence). The CDR3 here is CASSIRLATNEKLFF. The CDR3 DNA follows: TGTGCCAGCAGCATCCGACTTGCAACTAATGAAAAACTGTTTTTT. Looking up the rest from reference TRBV5-4 and TRBJ1-4 gives the full variable domain: ETGVTQSPTHLIKTRGQQVTLRCSSQSGHNTVSWYQQALGQGPQFIFQYYREEENGRGNFPPRFSGLQFPNYSSELNVNALELDDSALYLCASSIRLATNEKLFFGSGTQLSVL.

The chain couples TRBV30 to TRBJ1-4, with a tentative D call TRBD1 (5 bases). There are 12 residues in the CDR3. The germline V gene encodes CDR1 GTSNPN and CDR2 SVGIG (reference sequence). Trimming took 8 bases from V and 7 from J, leaving 14 bases between them. For the CDR3, the DNA is TGTGCCGTAAACCCAGGGTTTGAAAAACTGTTTTTT. Translated: CAVNPGFEKLFF.

This clonotype appeared many times. The rearrangement joins TRBV7-3 to TRBJ1-2; possible D gene TRBD1, 6 bases. The germline CDR1 and CDR2 sequences are SGHTA and FQGTGA. The CDR3 runs to 13 residues. V lost 6 bases to trimming and J lost 5 bases, with 13 bases between them. The CDR3 DNA follows: TGTGCCAGCAGACCCAACAGGGAGTATGGCTACACCTTC. This translates into CASRPNREYGYTF.

The V call is TRBV12-3 or TRBV12-4, the J call TRBJ2-1; D remains unclear. There are 15 residues in the CDR3. V lost 2 bases to trimming and J lost 3 bases, with 11 bases between them. CDR3 nucleotides: TGTGCCAGCAGTTTATCAGGAATGAACTACAATGAGCAGTTCTTC. Its translation: CASSLSGMNYNEQFF.

V and J are TRBV14 and TRBJ2-3, with 7 bases that match TRBD1. The CDR3 has 16 amino acids. V lost 4 bases and J lost 1; bases outside the gene matches: 8. The germline V gene encodes CDR1 SGHDN and CDR2 FVKESK. The CDR3 is CASSLDRDPCTDTQYF. For the CDR3, the DNA is TGTGCCAGCAGCCTCGACAGGGACCCGTGCACAGATACGCAGTATTTT.

This clonotype was recorded a few times. The chain uses TRBV12-3 or TRBV12-4 and TRBJ2-4, with D unclear. The J call could be wrong; TRBJ2-5 is a better fit for the DNA end. CDR3 length: 13 amino acids. For the CDR3, the DNA is TGTGCCAGCAATGCGCTGCAAGAAGAGACCCAGTACTTC. Protein sequence: CASNALQEETQYF.

The chain is built from TRBV5-5 and TRBJ2-3, with TRBD2 matching over 8 bases. The CDR3 is made up of 16 amino acids. Germline V gene lookup returns CDR1 SGHKS and CDR2 YYEKEE (reference sequence). V lost 2 bases, J lost 4 bases, and 9 bases stayed unmatched. The CDR3 DNA is TGTGCCAGCAGCTTTCGAAACGGGGGGGAGTCAGATACGCAGTATTTT. It specifies CASSFRNGGESDTQYF.

This chain uses TRBV6-4 with TRBJ2-6, with a tentative D call TRBD1 (6 bases). Per germline, CDR1 MRHNA and CDR2 SNTAGT. The V gene lost 5 bases and the J gene lost 2 bases, with 10 bases spanning the gap. The CDR3 extends over 15 amino acids. Written as DNA, the CDR3 is TGTGCCAGCAGTCCGGGACACACTGGGGCCAACGTCCTGACTTTC. This gives the protein CASSPGHTGANVLTF.

The table lists this clonotype with a few counts. The CDR3 nucleotides are TGCAGCGTTGAGGGACGAGTTTCGGATGGCTACACCTTC. This codes for CSVEGRVSDGYTF. V gene TRBV29-1 combines with J gene TRBJ1-2; TRBD1 is a possible D gene (5 bases). Germline assignment: CDR1 SQVTM and CDR2 ANQGSEA. V lost 3 bases, J lost 6 bases, and 14 bases lay in between. The CDR3 has 13 residues.

This clonotype has a handful of counts. The rearrangement links TRBV27 to TRBJ2-3, with 9 bases lining up with TRBD1. The V gene's germline CDR1 is MNHEY and CDR2 SMNVEV (reference sequence). CDR3 size: 16 residues. After removal of 4 bases from V and 4 bases from J, the junction contained 9 bases not matched to a gene. The CDR3 region is CASSSRTGGASDTQYF. DNA for the CDR3: TGTGCCAGCAGTTCTCGCACAGGGGGCGCGTCAGATACGCAGTATTTT.

This sequence joins TRBV7-2 and TRBJ2-3; no clear D. V was pared by 1 base and J by 4 bases, with 12 bases between. The CDR3 length is 15 residues. Per the germline V gene, CDR1 is SGHTA and CDR2 is FQGNSA. CDR3 in amino acids: CASSLDTLRADTQYF. CDR3 coding DNA: TGTGCCAGCAGCTTAGATACACTTAGGGCAGATACGCAGTATTTT. The complete variable domain, with remaining parts taken from reference TRBV7-2 and TRBJ2-3, reads GAGVSQSPSNKVTEKGKDVELRCDPISGHTALYWYRQSLGQGLEFLIYFQGNSAPDKSGLPSDRFSAERTGGSVSTLTIQRTQQEDSAVYLCASSLDTLRADTQYFGPGTRLTVL.

The chain couples TRBV12-3 or TRBV12-4 to TRBJ1-5, with TRBD1 identical over 10 bases. This CDR3 comprises 16 residues. V lost 4 bases and J lost 6; bases outside the gene matches: 9. The CDR3 loop reads CASSSPDRGLRQPQHF. As DNA, the CDR3 is TGTGCCAGCAGTTCGCCCGACAGGGGGCTGCGTCAGCCCCAGCATTTT.

The rearrangement joins TRBV18 to TRBJ1-1; D is undetermined. The ends were cut back, 0 bases at V and 8 bases at J, with 4 bases in the middle. From germline, CDR1 is KGHSH and CDR2 LQKENI. This CDR3 contains 11 residues. The CDR3 DNA sequence: TGTGCCAGCTCACCACCGCCCGAAGCTTTCTTT. Translated: CASSPPPEAFF.

The chain uses TRBV4-3 and TRBJ2-3, with TRBD2 matching over 12 bases. Germline CDR1 reads LGHNA; CDR2 reads YSLEER. V trimming: 0 bases; J trimming: 7 bases; junction bases outside the gene matches: 11. The CDR3 has 18 residues. As DNA, the CDR3 is TGCGCCAGCAGCCAAGATCTGCCGACTAGCGGGGGCCGGAATACGCAGTATTTT. Its protein product is CASSQDLPTSGGRNTQYF.

This clonotype was seen repeatedly, ten times or more. The V gene is TRBV6-6, the J gene TRBJ2-7, with 7 bases aligning to TRBD2. Looked up from germline, CDR1 is MNHNY and CDR2 is SVGAGI (reference sequence). Unmatched junction bases numbered 2, after V lost 3 bases and J lost 6 bases. The CDR3 contains 12 residues. CDR3 coding DNA: TGTGCCAGCAGTTATGGGGGGGGCGAGCAGTACTTC. Its protein product is CASSYGGGEQYF.

This clonotype was seen more than once but under ten times. V is TRBV4-3 and J is TRBJ1-2; 8 nucleotides align to TRBD1. CDR3 length: 16 residues. Germline CDR1 and CDR2: LGHNA and YSLEER. The junction had 11 bases not matched to a gene; V was cut back by 5 bases and J by 3 bases. CDR3 sequence reads: CASSTETGAAYYGYTF. The CDR3 nucleotides are TGCGCCAGCAGCACTGAGACAGGGGCCGCGTACTATGGCTACACCTTC.

This clonotype has at least ten counts. The chain combines TRBV20-1 with TRBJ2-1; D is tentatively TRBD1 or TRBD2 (5 bases each). The CDR3 is 14 amino acids. Germline V lookup: CDR1 DFQATT, CDR2 SNEGSKA (reference sequence). Trimming took off 5 bases at V and 3 bases at J, with 14 bases between the two ends. CDR3 in amino acids: CSALVRGIYNEQFF. The CDR3 region has the DNA TGCAGTGCTTTGGTGAGGGGCATCTACAATGAGCAGTTCTTC.

Regarding this clonotype: A single base separates this from a much larger clone, so it may be a read error. The chain carries TRBV10-3 and TRBJ2-4; D perhaps matches TRBD2 (7 bases). V lost 0 bases and J lost 0, with 18 bases in between. CDR1 and CDR2 from the germline V gene are ENHRY and SYGVKD. The length of the CDR3 is 19 residues. For the CDR3, the DNA is TGTGCCATCAGTGAGTCGGGGGAGGGACGGGGGCGAGCCAAAAACATTCAGTACTTC. As protein: CAISESGEGRGRAKNIQYF.

This clonotype has only a few counts. The chain is built from TRBV20-1 and TRBJ1-1; no reliable D call. This CDR3 is built from 15 residues. CDR1 and CDR2 from the germline V gene are DFQATT and SNEGSKA (reference sequence). Deletions cut 2 bases from V and 0 bases from J, with 13 bases between. The CDR3 region is CSARKTLTVNTEAFF. The CDR3 region has the DNA TGCAGTGCTAGAAAGACTCTAACGGTGAACACTGAAGCTTTCTTT.

CDR3: CSAVEARGQETQYF. CDR3 in DNA: TGCAGTGCCGTTGAAGCGAGGGGCCAAGAGACCCAGTACTTC. V usage is TRBV20-1 and J usage is TRBJ2-5; possibly TRBD1 or TRBD2 for D (5 bases each). The CDR3 consists of 14 residues. Germline lookup yields CDR1 DFQATT and CDR2 SNEGSKA (reference sequence). Trimming shortened V by 6 bases and J by 1 base, and 15 bases separated the two germline ends.

This clonotype occurred a few times. The V gene is TRBV20-1, the J gene TRBJ2-3, with TRBD2 matching over 8 bases. Germline V gives CDR1 DFQATT, CDR2 SNEGSKA (reference sequence). The CDR3 loop spans 15 amino acids. The ends lost 1 base at V and 5 bases at J; junction bases unmatched: 8. The DNA of the CDR3 is TGCAGTGCTAGAGGGGCGGTAGCGGGGAGAGATACGCAGTATTTT. Its translation is CSARGAVAGRDTQYF.

Regarding this clonotype: This sequence may be a read error, since a much larger clone differs from it by one base. This chain connects TRBV7-9 to TRBJ2-7, with D maybe TRBD1 (5 bases). The CDR3 length is 14 residues. Trimming removed 3 bases from V and 7 bases from J, with 16 bases in between. Per the germline V gene, CDR1 is SEHNR and CDR2 is FQNEAQ (reference sequence). Here the CDR3 DNA reads TGTGCCAGCAGCTTTCCGCTAGACAGTTATGAGCAGTACTTC. Translation: CASSFPLDSYEQYF.

This clonotype came up a few times. The CDR3 here is CAWSAGAYEQYF. The CDR3 DNA is TGTGCCTGGAGTGCAGGGGCCTACGAGCAGTACTTC. J is TRBJ2-7 and V is TRBV30; D is possibly TRBD1 (6 bases). The length of the CDR3 is 12 residues. Trimming left V 1 base short and J 2 bases short, with 6 bases between. Germline CDR1 is GTSNPN and CDR2 is SVGIG (reference sequence). Full variable domain (rest looked up from reference TRBV30 and TRBJ2-7): SQTIHQWPATLVQPVGSPLSLECTVEGTSNPNLYWYRQAAGRGLQLLFYSVGIGQISSEVPQNLSASRPQDRQFILSSKKLLLSDSGFYLCAWSAGAYEQYFGPGTRLTVT.